The present entry profiles one TCR beta chain with its context. Antigen unknown. CDR3 length: 15 residues. The V end was cut by 2 bases, the J end by 5 bases, with 13 bases between. Looked up from germline, CDR1 is MGHDK and CDR2 is SYGVNS. Assays captured 75,000 to 100,000 TCR templates per sample. Some clones are missing from TCRdb's copy, which holds only in-frame ones; the method was immunoSEQ multiplex PCR. The top ten hold roughly 0.61% of the sample, which has 90,000 to 120,000 clones, 94% seen once. This sample was included in a study of siplizumab effects on memory and regulatory T cells. Study observations and caveats: The study found that siplizumab significantly reduced alloreactive sequences traceable to unstimulated CD4+ memory cells. Sequences below about 10^-5 frequency were poorly captured, and few alloreactive clones mapped to unstimulated subsets. Proliferating siplizumab-culture Treg suppressive function went unconfirmed.

The source of this sequence is a human donor in good health. V and J are TRBV25-1 and TRBJ2-1; D gene unclear. Sequencing was carried out using Tregs sorted from blood. The CDR3 DNA follows: TGTGCCAGCAGTGAAGGGGTAATAACACACAATGAGCAGTTCTTC. Translating gives CASSEGVITHNEQFF.